The entry that follows covers one T cell receptor beta chain sequence. Its antigen is not identified. The data belong to a study of T cells in Graves' hyperthyroidism and ophthalmopathy. Study-level findings and limits: Blood also held most thyroid clonotypes expanded beyond 0.001.

V was pared by 0 bases and J by 4 bases, with 4 bases of the junction left unmatched. CDR3 length: 15 amino acids. Germline V gives CDR1 SGDLS, CDR2 YYNGEE. Authors of the study amplified TCR beta CDR3 regions from RNA transcripts. Using the HTBI primer set, a first-round RT-PCR was run on the TCR CDR3. TCRdb processed the multiplex PCR reads anew with MiXCR; each CDR3 protein has one entry. The top ten hold 25% to 35% of the sample, which has approximately 400,000 distinct CDR3 sequences, about a sixth seen once. Uncontrolled infection, other autoimmune disease, pregnancy or lactation excluded patients. The diagnostic basis comprised clinical symptoms, serum thyroxine and TRAb, thyroid ultrasound and orbital computed tomography.

The clonotype comes from a young woman with Graves' hyperthyroidism that later progressed to Graves' ophthalmopathy. The chain carries TRBV9 and TRBJ2-7; 10 bases are a match to TRBD1. The sample consisted of blood. CDR3 sequence: CASSVGQGATYEQYF. Written as DNA, the CDR3 is TGTGCCAGCAGCGTAGGACAGGGGGCGACTTACGAGCAGTACTTC.